The source of this TCR beta chain is a study of shared clonotypes between healthy human individuals (dated by TCRdb to 2020 to 2021). Background on the whole study: The cohort comprised a couple of women and a few men aged 18 to 49 years. The study deeply sequenced blood TCR repertoires of about 5 healthy adults to estimate repertoire size and the extent of clonotype sharing between individuals. For each donor, CD4 naive and CD4 memory were each given three plates, CD8 naive was given two plates, and CD8 memory was given one plate. Leukapheresis yielded between about 0.9 and 9.5 billion PBMCs per donor. To increase sequencing depth and limit assay-specific biases, TCR repertoire library preparation and sequencing were carried out by different laboratories using diverse techniques.

TCR CDR3 regions were amplified from genomic DNA by multiplex PCR using the deep immunoSEQ assay. Extracted genomic DNA from each cell subset was distributed evenly across all wells of several immunoSEQ 96-well plates, and each plate was treated as a replicate. For sorted subsets, 150 to 250 ng genomic DNA, equal to 30,000 or so T cell genomes, was loaded into each replicate PCR. The purified libraries were quantified using a Qubit 3.0 fluorometer, sized with a Bioanalyzer 2100, and then quantified again using the KAPA Library Quantification kit. A separate single-read 150-cycle Illumina NextSeq 550 flow cell was used to sequence each immunoSEQ 96-well plate. In the original analysis: The immunoSEQ output contained only junctional sequences without quality scores, so filtering could not match that applied to full-length reads. Sequences were annotated with PyIR, a Python wrapper for IgBLAST v1.9, and V/J genes and CDR3 were assigned using IMGT germline references. Any read was removed if the V/J assignment was weak (E-value above 1e-6), the CDR3 was missing, or the read contained stop codons, out-of-frame junctions, or ambiguous translated residues. A V3J clonotype was defined by an identical inferred V gene, J gene, and CDR3 amino acid sequence. To compute the percentage overlap between repertoires, the number of shared unique clonotypes was divided by the size of the smaller repertoire. Repertoire richness was assessed with RTK rarefaction, the Chao1 estimator, and Recon v2.1 estimates of unobserved clonotypes. OLGA was used to compute generation probabilities for all TCRbeta clonotypes that the gDNA method yielded from a handful of donors. TCRdb obtained this table from immuneACCESS and retained in-frame rearrangements with V and J assigned. These tables miss some clones; where compared with another copy, unresolved V genes account for less than half of the shortfall, and the remainder is unexplained. That table gives V, J and clone size, and the DNA gave D and trimming. The sample data list approximately 650,000 clones, and roughly 96% of these were observed just once. The ten largest make up 0.11% of the sample.

For the CD8 naive samples, CD45RO-negative cells were positively selected for CCR7, yielding a CD45RA+CCR7+ population from which TemRA cells were excluded. The donors were healthy, HIV-negative adults with no recently reported acute infections or vaccinations. Every donor was a Caucasian adult living in Nashville, Tennessee, USA. Blood was obtained by leukapheresis, after which PBMCs were separated by Ficoll-Histopaque density gradient centrifugation and cryopreserved in liquid nitrogen vapor phase. Purity and quantity of every magnetically sorted T cell population were checked by analytical flow cytometry. Genomic DNA was isolated from each sorted fraction and quantified by UV absorbance on a Nanodrop 2000c. General conclusions and limits of the study: Sampling was restricted to blood, and TCR repertoires in tissue are likely to differ from TCR repertoires in blood. Naive subsets generally had larger estimated clonotype richness than memory subsets. The small number of donors limited the genetic and exposure-history diversity represented. Sharing across a handful of donors was observed for around 5% of naive CD4, about 3.2% of naive CD8, over 2% of memory CD4, and about 0.4% of memory CD8 clonotypes. Compared with non-shared clonotypes, the clonotypes found in all four sorted-subset donors had higher generation probabilities. Pairwise subsampling indicated that sequencing depth was expected to affect the degree of clonotype sharing among donors. Incomplete sequencing was indicated by rarefaction of sorted-subset datasets, despite the large sequencing depth.

This clone showed up just once. The antigen it binds to is not known. The record has no base qualities; no much larger clone is one base away. Sequencing was performed on naive CD8+ T cells sorted from blood. In the paper's terms, the cell subset or site label means: CD45RA+CCR7+. The TCR was taken from a woman in her twenties or thirties in good health.

The encoded CDR3 is CASSLGSDQPQHF. The DNA sequence is TGTGCCAGCAGCTTAGGGTCTGATCAGCCCCAGCATTTT. The receptor chain draws on TRBV7-8 and TRBJ1-5; the D gene is unclear. The CDR3 spans 13 residues, from the cysteine through the phenylalanine. Only the CDR3 part of the read is kept: 39 bases, read in frame from the first base. V is clipped by 1 base and J by 5 bases, and the sequence between their germline boundaries is 6 bases long. CDR1 and CDR2, looked up from the germline V gene, are SGHVS and FQNEAQ.